This T cell receptor (beta chain) is from a study of Ad26.COV2.S vaccination and SARS-CoV-2 variants. On this clone itself: The same CDR3 can be traced to other DNA sequences in this sample.

Treatment reported: around 19 received Ad26.COV2.S at low or high dose, single or two shots; a few received placebo; per-sample allocation not given. Samples analyzed were those drawn on day 63 after the first vaccine or placebo injection. Boston hosted the donor, who was an adult aged 18-55 years. An Ad26 vector was used to express Wuhan-strain SARS-CoV-2 spike as the vaccine. Assay used: immunoSEQ multiplex PCR; TCRdb lists only in-frame clones, some missing. The table includes some 340,000 clones, approximately 86% detected once. The CDR3 extends over 13 amino acids. The germline V gene encodes CDR1 MGHRA and CDR2 YSYEKL. With V trimmed by 1 base and J by 5 bases, 1 base remained unmatched.

Sequencing used peripheral blood, obtained in a trial of Ad26.COV2.S vaccine versus placebo. The chain carries TRBV4-1 and TRBJ1-2; 7 nucleotides agree with TRBD1. The TCR originated in a person aged 18-65 years who received the Ad26.COV2.S COVID-19 vaccine or a placebo. The CDR3 DNA is TGCGCCAGCAGCCAAGGACAGGGATATGGCTACACCTTC. Translated, it gives CASSQGQGYGYTF.